One T cell receptor beta chain is described in this entry. The CDR3 sequence is 14 residues long. CDR1 is LNHDA and CDR2 is SQIVND in the germline V gene (reference sequence). Between the trimmed V and J ends, which lost 1 base and 8 bases, there was a span of 12 bases. Authors' data handling: From reference gene primer amplification, estimates of nucleated cell counts were derived. Here immunoSEQ multiplex PCR was the method, and the copy in TCRdb shows in-frame clones only, minus some. That table gives V, J and clone size, and the DNA gave D and trimming. This table holds hundreds of thousands of clones, over 80% found once. These data are taken from a study of blood T cell repertoires in COVID-19. Study-wide background: Some COVID-19 samples were acute and others convalescent; all came from the United States, Italy and Spain. T cells, B-cell-depleted T cells, or PBMCs provided the cDNA or gDNA that served as material.

The rearrangement joins TRBV19 to TRBJ2-1; D is undetermined. The sequence was obtained from a woman aged 50 to 65 with active or convalescent COVID-19. Sequencing was carried out using peripheral blood. CDR3 in DNA: TGTGCCAGTAGTATAGGCAGGATTAAGGATGAGCAGTTCTTC. This sequence encodes CASSIGRIKDEQFF.